Below, 12 T cell receptor beta chains from the same sample are listed, as sequenced in a study of cytomegalovirus exposure and HLA in healthy donors. PCR used 60 Vbeta primers and 13 Jbeta primers. The data were produced by immunoSEQ multiplex PCR, yet TCRdb's version contains in-frame clones alone and is incomplete. This sample has approximately 73,000 clones, with approximately 79% found just once. Material for sequencing was PBMCs. These receptors originate from a woman aged 40-49 years in good health and CMV-seropositive.

This clone has only a few counts. The chain combines TRBV5-5 with TRBJ2-2; the D is unclear. Trimming removed 3 bases at V and 8 bases at J, with 5 bases between. The CDR3 loop spans 11 amino acids. Germline lookup yields CDR1 SGHKS and CDR2 YYEKEE (reference sequence). The CDR3 DNA follows: TGTGCCAGCAGCTCGACAGGGGAGCTGTTTTTT. It yields the protein CASSSTGELFF. Full variable domain (remainder filled in from reference TRBV5-5 and TRBJ2-2): DAGVTQSPTHLIKTRGQQVTLRCSPISGHKSVSWYQQVLGQGPQFIFQYYEKEERGRGNFPDRFSARQFPNYSSELNVNALLLGDSALYLCASSSTGELFFGEGSRLTVL.

The chain is built from TRBV30 and TRBJ1-2, with D possibly matching TRBD1 (6 bases). The V end lost 4 bases, the J end lost 4 bases, and 16 bases lay between the germline ends. Germline CDR1 GTSNPN, CDR2 SVGIG (reference sequence). This CDR3 has 14 amino acids. The DNA of the CDR3 is TGTGCCTGGACCCGACAGGCCGCACTCTATGGCTACACCTTC. Encoded protein: CAWTRQAALYGYTF.

The rearrangement links TRBV4-2 to TRBJ2-4; D perhaps matches TRBD2 (5 bases). The germline V and J ends were trimmed by 1 base and 0 bases, with 16 bases remaining between them. The CDR3 extends over 18 amino acids. CDR1 LGHNA and CDR2 YNFKEQ come from the germline V gene. The CDR3 reads CASSQGSFGGLAKNIQYF. DNA for the CDR3: TGTGCCAGCAGCCAAGGGAGTTTTGGCGGGTTAGCCAAAAACATTCAGTACTTC.

The J gene is TRBJ1-1, the V gene TRBV27; perhaps TRBD1 as D (5 bases). The V end was cut by 3 bases, the J end by 5 bases, with 16 bases between. CDR1 MNHEY and CDR2 SMNVEV come from the germline V gene (reference sequence). The CDR3 has 15 residues. CDR3 in DNA: TGTGCCAGCAGTTTTAAGGGCGGAGGGGTTACTGAAGCTTTCTTT. Translated, it gives CASSFKGGGVTEAFF.

Here the CDR3 DNA reads TGTGCCTGGAGTCCAGGACAGGCCTACGAGCAGTACTTC. Protein sequence: CAWSPGQAYEQYF. This chain connects TRBV30 to TRBJ2-7, with 7 bases matching TRBD1. The CDR3 contains 13 residues. V lost 2 bases and J lost 2; bases outside the gene matches: 3. From germline, CDR1 is GTSNPN and CDR2 SVGIG (reference sequence).

The rearrangement links TRBV29-1 to TRBJ2-7; a weak D match, TRBD2 (7 bases). V was shortened by 0 bases and J by 4 bases, with 16 bases between the two germline ends. CDR1 SQVTM and CDR2 ANQGSEA come from the germline V gene. The CDR3 contains 15 residues. CDR3 in amino acids: CSVEDVGGAQYEQYF. As DNA, the CDR3 is TGCAGCGTTGAAGACGTAGGGGGGGCACAATACGAGCAGTACTTC.

The rearrangement uses TRBV2 and TRBJ2-7; D is unclear. The V and J ends lost 1 base and 7 bases respectively, with 11 bases between them. Germline V lookup: CDR1 SNHLY, CDR2 FYNNEI. The CDR3 has 13 residues. The CDR3 sequence: CASSEGPPQEQYF. Here the CDR3 DNA reads TGTGCCAGCAGTGAAGGTCCGCCCCAGGAGCAGTACTTC.

This chain joins TRBV28 and TRBJ1-1; D unclear. The V gene lost 2 bases and the J gene lost 1 base, with 8 bases spanning the gap. Germline-derived CDR1 and CDR2 are MDHEN and SYDVKM. This CDR3 is built from 14 residues. In DNA, the CDR3 is TGTGCCAGCAGTTTAATTCCCCAGAACACTGAAGCTTTCTTT. Residues: CASSLIPQNTEAFF.

The chain has TRBV18 and TRBJ2-2; 10 bases match TRBD2. V lost 2 bases, J lost 6 bases, and 6 bases stayed unmatched. This CDR3 is 16 amino acids long. Germline-derived CDR1 and CDR2 are KGHSH and LQKENI. Here the CDR3 reads CASSPVLAGVSGELFF. In DNA, the CDR3 is TGTGCCAGCTCACCAGTCCTAGCGGGAGTTTCCGGGGAGCTGTTTTTT.

The chain links TRBV6-1 to TRBJ1-3, with D possibly being TRBD1 (5 bases). Trimming shortened V by 0 bases and J by 8 bases, and 11 bases separated the two germline ends. The CDR3 runs 14 residues. The germline CDR1 and CDR2 sequences are MNHNS and SASEGT. In nucleotides, the CDR3 is TGTGCCAGCAGTGAAGCAGGGAGGGGTTACACCATATATTTT. Protein: CASSEAGRGYTIYF.

The J gene is TRBJ2-5, the V gene TRBV7-6; 7 nucleotides line up with TRBD1. With 1 base clipped from V and 4 bases from J, the junction kept 3 bases outside the gene matches. CDR1 is SGHVS and CDR2 is FNYEAQ in the germline V gene. CDR3 length equals 14 residues. DNA for the CDR3: TGTGCCAGCAGCTTAGTGGCAGGGGGAGAGACCCAGTACTTC. Translating it yields CASSLVAGGETQYF. Together with reference TRBV7-6 and TRBJ2-5, the CDR3 gives the full variable domain: GAGVSQSPRYKVTKRGQDVALRCDPISGHVSLYWYRQALGQGPEFLTYFNYEAQQDKSGLPNDRFSAERPEGSISTLTIQRTEQRDSAMYRCASSLVAGGETQYFGPGTRLLVL.

The chain employs TRBV15 and TRBJ2-7; tentatively, D is TRBD1 (6 bases). V gave up 2 bases and J gave up 3 bases, with 17 bases separating them. The CDR3 covers 16 residues. Germline loops: CDR1 LNHNV, CDR2 YYDKDF (reference sequence). The CDR3: CATSRTSGVGYYEQYF. The CDR3 nucleotides are TGTGCCACCAGCAGAACCTCAGGGGTAGGGTACTACGAGCAGTACTTC.